Sequencing of this TCR beta chain was carried out in a study of T cells after yellow fever vaccination. Study-level results: Post-booster reappearance was seen for most primary-vaccination clones (roughly 96% CD4, 75% to 90% CD8).

This clonotype occurred many times. Its antigen is not known. MiXCR, run by TCRdb on the 5' RACE reads, gives a single entry per CDR3 protein. This repertoire shows hundreds of thousands of distinct CDR3 sequences, less than 4.5% found once; its top ten account for 20% to 30%. The starting material was PBMCs, obtained on the day of the yellow fever booster vaccination. This receptor was taken from a young man who received the YFV17D yellow fever vaccine.

Here the CDR3 DNA reads TGCGCCAGCAGTAAGAGCCTCATAGGACTAGCCAAAAACATTCAGTACTTC. Encoded protein: CASSKSLIGLAKNIQYF. The rearrangement joins TRBV10-2 to TRBJ2-4, with D tentatively TRBD2 (5 bases). Germline-derived CDR1 and CDR2 are WSHSY and SAAADI. The CDR3 consists of 17 residues. V was trimmed by 5 bases and J by 0 bases, leaving 17 bases between them.